The 18 T cell receptor beta chains in this list originate from one sample, sequenced in a study of cytomegalovirus exposure and HLA in healthy donors (dated by TCRdb to 2016 to 2017). The method was the immunoSEQ multiplex PCR assay. TCRdb limited this immuneACCESS table to in-frame rearrangements with V and J called. A share of clones is missing; checked studies link under half to unresolved V genes, and the rest is unexplained. The sample has 76,000 or so clones on record, 90% to 95% of them singletons. 2% to 2.5% of the sample lies in the top ten. Specimen: PBMCs. The receptors come from a woman between 18 and 30 years old in good health and CMV-seronegative.

The J gene is TRBJ1-1, the V gene TRBV27; 7 bases line up with TRBD1. The V gene's germline CDR1 is MNHEY and CDR2 SMNVEV (reference sequence). The CDR3 length is 15 residues. V shed 2 bases and J 2 bases; nucleotides not matched to a gene: 5. CDR3 residues: CASSLAGQINTEAFF. CDR3 in DNA: TGTGCCAGCAGTTTAGCGGGACAGATCAACACTGAAGCTTTCTTT.

The chain joins TRBV18 to TRBJ2-7; D may be TRBD2 (5 bases). The CDR3 runs 14 residues. With 2 bases removed from V and 4 bases from J, the gap between germline ends came to 12 bases. In germline, CDR1 is KGHSH, CDR2 LQKENI. Here the CDR3 reads CASSPEASSYEQYF. The CDR3 nucleotides are TGTGCCAGCTCACCAGAGGCTAGCTCGTACGAGCAGTACTTC.

V and J are TRBV7-9 and TRBJ1-4; no clear D. Per the germline V gene, CDR1 is SEHNR and CDR2 is FQNEAQ (reference sequence). Trimming left V 5 bases short and J 0 bases short, with 10 bases between. The CDR3 sequence is 15 residues long. The CDR3 reads CASSRSYPTNEKLFF. DNA for the CDR3: TGTGCCAGCAGCAGGAGCTATCCAACTAATGAAAAACTGTTTTTT.

The chain combines TRBV7-9 with TRBJ2-7; D call uncertain. CDR1 and CDR2 from the germline V gene are SEHNR and FQNEAQ (reference sequence). The CDR3 is 13 residues long. V gave up 1 base and J gave up 0 bases, with 4 bases separating them. CDR3 residues: CASSLESSYEQYF. CDR3 nucleotide sequence: TGTGCCAGCAGCTTAGAGAGCTCCTACGAGCAGTACTTC.

CDR3 DNA: TGTGCCAGCAGTTTACAGGGTGGACCGAACAATGAGCAGTTCTTC. Translated: CASSLQGGPNNEQFF. The chain joins TRBV5-8 to TRBJ2-1; TRBD1 is a possible D gene (6 bases). The V end lost 5 bases, the J end lost 5 bases, and 17 bases lay between the germline ends. This CDR3 is 15 amino acids long. The V gene's germline CDR1 is SGHTS and CDR2 YDEGEE.

The chain has TRBV4-1 and TRBJ1-4; D may be TRBD1 (5 bases). CDR1 and CDR2 from the germline V gene are MGHRA and YSYEKL. There are 14 residues in the CDR3. The V end was cut by 0 bases, the J end by 8 bases, with 10 bases between. Written as DNA, the CDR3 is TGCGCCAGCAGCCAAGATATGGGGGGGGAAAAACTGTTTTTT. Translating gives CASSQDMGGEKLFF.

The chain has TRBV29-1 and TRBJ2-7; 12 positions match TRBD2. The germline V gene encodes CDR1 SQVTM and CDR2 ANQGSEA. After removal of 6 bases from V and 6 bases from J, the junction contained 6 bases not matched to a gene. CDR3 size: 13 residues. The CDR3 loop is CSVELAGGAEQYF. For the CDR3, the DNA is TGCAGCGTAGAACTAGCGGGAGGAGCCGAGCAGTACTTC.

The rearrangement uses TRBV28 and TRBJ1-1; weak D call: TRBD1 (5 bases). This CDR3 region has 15 residues. CDR1 is MDHEN, CDR2 SYDVKM, per germline. V shed 3 bases and J shed 4 bases, with 15 bases lying between them. The CDR3 DNA is TGTGCCAGCAGTTTGGGGGGGAAGAGGAGCACTGAAGCTTTCTTT. Encoded protein: CASSLGGKRSTEAFF.

The CDR3 nucleotides are TGCGCCAGCAGCTTGGGGGACATGGGCCAAACGGGCACTGAAGCTTTCTTT. Its translation is CASSLGDMGQTGTEAFF. The V call is TRBV5-1, the J call TRBJ1-1, with D possibly being TRBD1 (6 bases). Trimming cost V 0 bases and J 4 bases, with 19 bases left between them. Per the germline V gene, CDR1 is SGHRS and CDR2 is YFSETQ. The CDR3 contains 17 residues.

This sequence joins TRBV19 and TRBJ1-1, with a weak D call TRBD1 (6 bases). With 9 bases removed from V and 1 base from J, the gap between germline ends came to 9 bases. Germline lookup yields CDR1 LNHDA and CDR2 SQIVND (reference sequence). The CDR3 loop spans 12 amino acids. The CDR3 bases are TGTGCCAGCTCGACAGGGAACACTGAAGCTTTCTTT. Its protein is CASSTGNTEAFF.

The J gene is TRBJ1-2, the V gene TRBV7-2, with unresolved D. Trimming took 1 base from V and 2 from J, leaving 8 bases between them. The CDR3 length is 14 residues. The V gene's germline CDR1 is SGHTA and CDR2 FQGNSA. This chain's CDR3 is CASSLDGENYGYTF. The CDR3 coding sequence is TGTGCCAGCAGCTTAGACGGAGAAAACTATGGCTACACCTTC. The full variable domain, rest sourced from reference TRBV7-2 and TRBJ1-2, is GAGVSQSPSNKVTEKGKDVELRCDPISGHTALYWYRQSLGQGLEFLIYFQGNSAPDKSGLPSDRFSAERTGGSVSTLTIQRTQQEDSAVYLCASSLDGENYGYTFGSGTRLTVV.

This clone was recorded only once. The chain has TRBV14 and TRBJ2-7; D is perhaps TRBD1 (5 bases). V was cut by 0 bases and J by 2 bases, with 17 bases left in between. The CDR3 contains 17 residues. Germline V gene sequence: CDR1 SGHDN, CDR2 FVKESK. In DNA, the CDR3 is TGTGCCAGCAGCCAAGATCCCCACAGGTTTATAGCCTACGAGCAGTACTTC. Translated: CASSQDPHRFIAYEQYF.

The CDR3, as DNA: TGTGCCTGGAGTGCACTAGCGGAGAGCACAGATACGCAGTATTTT. Amino acids: CAWSALAESTDTQYF. This sequence joins TRBV30 and TRBJ2-3, with 8 bases lining up with TRBD2. The CDR3 runs 15 residues. Germline V gene lookup returns CDR1 GTSNPN and CDR2 SVGIG (reference sequence). V was clipped by 1 base and J by 0 bases; unmatched bases: 3.

This chain links TRBV6-1 with TRBJ2-7; 7 bases line up with TRBD1. V lost 5 bases, J lost 6 bases, and 10 bases stayed unmatched. This CDR3 is 14 amino acids long. Per germline, CDR1 MNHNS and CDR2 SASEGT. The DNA of the CDR3 is TGTGCCAGCAGTTGGGACAGATCAGCCCTCGAGCAGTACTTC. As protein: CASSWDRSALEQYF.

The chain combines TRBV11-1 with TRBJ2-5, with 7 bases lining up with TRBD1. J gave up 1 base and V 2 bases, and 4 bases lay outside the gene matches. Germline-derived CDR1 and CDR2 are SGHAT and FQDESV (reference sequence). The CDR3 spans 15 residues. The CDR3 DNA reads TGTGCCAGCAGCTTACAGACAGGGCCCCAAGAGACCCAGTACTTC. Translating it yields CASSLQTGPQETQYF.

J is TRBJ1-4 and V is TRBV7-3; D possibly corresponds to TRBD1 (5 bases). The germline gives CDR1 SGHTA, CDR2 FQGTGA. V gave up 5 bases and J gave up 0 bases, with 10 bases separating them. The CDR3 loop spans 15 amino acids. For the CDR3, the DNA is TGTGCCAGCAGCACACTACAGGCAACTAATGAAAAACTGTTTTTT. This codes for CASSTLQATNEKLFF.

The chain links TRBV19 to TRBJ2-5; D gene uncertain. The CDR3 spans 12 residues. Germline V gene data show CDR1 as LNHDA and CDR2 as SQIVND (reference sequence). V was cut by 4 bases and J by 2 bases, with 5 bases left in between. Written as DNA, the CDR3 is TGTGCCAGTAGTAGCAGACAAGAGACCCAGTACTTC. Residues: CASSSRQETQYF.

The genes are TRBV4-1 and TRBJ1-3; D is undetermined. Trimming removed 1 base from V and 0 bases from J, with 10 bases in between. This CDR3 contains 16 residues. Germline CDR1 is MGHRA and CDR2 is YSYEKL. The chain's CDR3 is CASSQVAPGSGNTIYF. CDR3 nucleotides: TGCGCCAGCAGCCAAGTTGCCCCCGGCTCTGGAAACACCATATATTTT.